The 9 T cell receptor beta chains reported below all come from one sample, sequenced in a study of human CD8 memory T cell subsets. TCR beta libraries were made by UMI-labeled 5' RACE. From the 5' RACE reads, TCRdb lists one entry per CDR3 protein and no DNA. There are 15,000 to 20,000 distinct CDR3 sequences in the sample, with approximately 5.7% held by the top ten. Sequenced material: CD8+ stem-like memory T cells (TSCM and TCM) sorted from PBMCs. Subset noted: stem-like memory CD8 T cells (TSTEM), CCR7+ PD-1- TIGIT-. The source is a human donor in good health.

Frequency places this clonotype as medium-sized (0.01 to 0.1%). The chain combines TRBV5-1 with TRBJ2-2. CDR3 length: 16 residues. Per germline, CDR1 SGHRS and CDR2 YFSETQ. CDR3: CASSWGVETNTGELFF.

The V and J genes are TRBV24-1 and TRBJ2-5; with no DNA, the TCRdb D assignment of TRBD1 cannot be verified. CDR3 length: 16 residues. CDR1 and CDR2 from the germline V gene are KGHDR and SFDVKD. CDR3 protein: CATSDSDRAFQETQYF.

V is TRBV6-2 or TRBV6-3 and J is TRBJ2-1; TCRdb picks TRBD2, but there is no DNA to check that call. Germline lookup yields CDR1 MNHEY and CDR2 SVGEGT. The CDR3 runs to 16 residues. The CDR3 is CASSLLTSGRGFGQFF.

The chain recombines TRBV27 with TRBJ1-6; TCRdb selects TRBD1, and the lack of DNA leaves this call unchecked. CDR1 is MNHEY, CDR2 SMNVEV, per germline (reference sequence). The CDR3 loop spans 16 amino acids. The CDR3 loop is CASSLIQGVINSPLHF.

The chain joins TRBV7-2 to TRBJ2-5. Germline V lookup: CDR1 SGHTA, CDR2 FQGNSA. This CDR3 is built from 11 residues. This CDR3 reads CASSLGVTQYF.

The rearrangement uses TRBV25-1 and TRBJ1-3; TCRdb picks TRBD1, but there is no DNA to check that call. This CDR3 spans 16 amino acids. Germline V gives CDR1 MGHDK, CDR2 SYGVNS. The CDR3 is CASSDPRDRVDDTIYF.

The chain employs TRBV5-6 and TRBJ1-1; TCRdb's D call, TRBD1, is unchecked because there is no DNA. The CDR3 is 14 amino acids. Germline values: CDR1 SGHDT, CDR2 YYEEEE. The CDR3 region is CASSPMGRNRVAFF.

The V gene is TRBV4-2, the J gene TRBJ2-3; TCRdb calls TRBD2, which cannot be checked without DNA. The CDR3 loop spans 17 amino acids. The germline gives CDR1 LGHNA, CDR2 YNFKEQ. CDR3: CASSQEVLARPTDTQYF.

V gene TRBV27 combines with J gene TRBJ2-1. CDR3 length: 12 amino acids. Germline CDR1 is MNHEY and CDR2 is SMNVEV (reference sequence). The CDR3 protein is CASSGSYNEQFF.